This T cell receptor (beta chain) was documented in a study of blood T cell repertoires in COVID-19. Overall study context: In each case, the material was cDNA or gDNA derived from T cells, B-cell-depleted T cells, or PBMCs.

CDR1 SGHRS and CDR2 YFSETQ come from the germline V gene. Germline trimming cut 2 bases from V and 2 bases from J; bases unmatched to any gene: 4. The CDR3 is 15 residues long. Some clones are missing from TCRdb's copy, which holds only in-frame ones; the method was immunoSEQ multiplex PCR. This sample carries about 65,000 clones, roughly 77% of them seen once, and the ten largest clones take about 15%. Sequenced sample: peripheral blood. The receptor comes from an elderly man with acute or convalescent COVID-19. The chain couples TRBV5-1 to TRBJ2-3, with 8 bases that match TRBD2. The CDR3 loop reads CASSLIAGLTDTQYF. In DNA form, the CDR3 reads TGCGCCAGCAGCTTAATAGCGGGGCTCACAGATACGCAGTATTTT.